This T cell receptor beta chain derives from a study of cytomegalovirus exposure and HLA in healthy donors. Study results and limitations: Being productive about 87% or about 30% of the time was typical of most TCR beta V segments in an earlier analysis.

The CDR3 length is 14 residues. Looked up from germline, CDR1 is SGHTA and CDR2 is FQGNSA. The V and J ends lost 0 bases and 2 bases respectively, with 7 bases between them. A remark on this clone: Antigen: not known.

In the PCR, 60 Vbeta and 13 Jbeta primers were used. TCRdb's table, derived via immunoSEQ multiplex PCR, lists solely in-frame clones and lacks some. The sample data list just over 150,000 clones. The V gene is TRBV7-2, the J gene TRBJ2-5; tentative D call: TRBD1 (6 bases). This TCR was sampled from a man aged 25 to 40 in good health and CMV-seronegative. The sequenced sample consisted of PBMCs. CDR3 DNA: TGTGCCAGCAGCTTAGCCGGACAGCAAGAGACCCAGTACTTC. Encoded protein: CASSLAGQQETQYF.